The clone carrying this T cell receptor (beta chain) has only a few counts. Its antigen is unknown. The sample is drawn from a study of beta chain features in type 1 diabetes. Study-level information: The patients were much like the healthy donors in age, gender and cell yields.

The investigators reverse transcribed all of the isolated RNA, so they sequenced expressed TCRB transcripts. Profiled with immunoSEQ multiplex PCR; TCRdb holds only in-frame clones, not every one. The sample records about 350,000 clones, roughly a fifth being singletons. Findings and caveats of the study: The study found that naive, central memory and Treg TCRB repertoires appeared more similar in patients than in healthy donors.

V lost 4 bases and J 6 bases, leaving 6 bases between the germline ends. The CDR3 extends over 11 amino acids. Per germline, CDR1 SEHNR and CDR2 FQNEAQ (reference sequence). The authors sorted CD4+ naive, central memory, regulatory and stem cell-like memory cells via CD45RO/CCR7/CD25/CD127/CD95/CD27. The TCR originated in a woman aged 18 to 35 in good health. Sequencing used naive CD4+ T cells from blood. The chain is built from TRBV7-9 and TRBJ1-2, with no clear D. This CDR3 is CASSSPDGYTF. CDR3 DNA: TGTGCCAGCAGCTCCCCGGATGGCTACACCTTC.